This TCR beta chain was profiled in a study of blood T cells in healthy people across ages. Overall study findings and caveats: Roughly linear age-related decline in beta diversity appeared, significant by age 40. No conclusive comparison of naive versus antigen-experienced cells was possible with unsorted PBMCs.

The CDR3 runs to 13 residues. Trimming took 7 bases from V and 7 from J; bases not matched to a gene: 7. Germline-derived CDR1 and CDR2 are MNHEY and SMNVEV (reference sequence). This clonotype was seen a few times. Its antigen is still unknown. Next came a second PCR, run for about 7 to 12 cycles, which used a sample-barcoded 5' primer along with a J-beta primer mix. MiXCR, run by TCRdb on the 5' RACE reads, gives a single entry per CDR3 protein. The sample yields some 1,800,000 distinct CDR3 sequences, 30% to 40% seen once. Material for sequencing was blood. The chain combines TRBV27 with TRBJ2-7; 10 nucleotides line up with TRBD1. The TCR sequence derives from a human donor in good health. The CDR3 sequence is CASTIGTGEEQYF. The CDR3, as DNA: TGTGCCAGCACCATCGGGACAGGGGAAGAGCAGTACTTC.